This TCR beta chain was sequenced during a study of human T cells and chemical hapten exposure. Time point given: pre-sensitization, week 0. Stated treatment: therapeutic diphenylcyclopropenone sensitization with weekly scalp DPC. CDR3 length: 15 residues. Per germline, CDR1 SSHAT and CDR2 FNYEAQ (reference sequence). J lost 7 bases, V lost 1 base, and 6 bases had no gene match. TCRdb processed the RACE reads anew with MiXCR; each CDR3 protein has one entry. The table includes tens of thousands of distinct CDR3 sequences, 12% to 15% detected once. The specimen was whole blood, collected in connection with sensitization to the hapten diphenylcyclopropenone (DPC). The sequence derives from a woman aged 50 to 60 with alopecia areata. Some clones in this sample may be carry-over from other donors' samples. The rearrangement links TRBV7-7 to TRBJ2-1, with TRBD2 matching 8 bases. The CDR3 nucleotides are TGTGCCAGCAGCTTAGGTAGCGGGAAGGGAAATGAGCAGTTCTTC. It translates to CASSLGSGKGNEQFF.